This T cell receptor (beta chain) was sequenced for a study of T-cell memory formation after mild COVID-19 (dated by TCRdb to about 2021). Study-level background: TCR sequence clusters from the two donors were largely donor specific. Longitudinal TCRalpha and TCRbeta repertoire sequencing tracked T-cell clones expanding and contracting after mild COVID-19 in two donors. Two young, previously healthy adult volunteers made up the cohort, one male and one female.

Summary of the overall study and its limitations: SARS-CoV-2 specificity of the second-wave clones peaking on day 37 was not confirmed. Clones that contracted from day 15 to 85 showed balanced CD4/CD8 phenotypes, whereas a second wave of clones that expanded from day 15 to 37 leaned towards CD4+. Contracting CD4+ clones turned up mainly in the CM and EM memory subsets, whereas EMRA was where CD8+ clones were enriched. Some responding clones were found in pre-infection memory, which suggests that pre-existing cross-reactive memory T cells took part in the SARS-CoV-2 response. The study included only a couple of mild cases, and larger cohorts that include severe cases with pre-infection samples were judged to be necessary.

PBMCs were isolated by Ficoll-Paque density gradient centrifugation. This clonotype has only one observation. What this receptor recognizes is not known. Base quality data are lacking; no much larger clone is found one base away. A single read makes a weak case. From the cysteine through the phenylalanine, the CDR3 covers 16 amino acids. Only the CDR3 portion is preserved as DNA: 48 bases, with reading frame beginning at the first base. Trimming takes 3 bases off V and 8 bases off J; junction bases not matched to a gene: 11. Sequencer: Illumina NovaSeq 6000. Using 5'RACE with constant-segment primers, TCRalpha and TCRbeta cDNA libraries were constructed, with sample barcodes and unique molecular identifiers added in the process. Trizol reagent was used to extract RNA from every sample. The libraries were amplified in two PCR steps, and the second step added a second sample barcode and Illumina TruSeq adapters. Libraries were sequenced on an Illumina NovaSeq with 2 x 150 bp paired-end reads. On the authors' methods: Reads were demultiplexed and collapsed into UMI-guided consensus sequences with migec v1.2.7. Using mixcr v2.1.11, UMI consensuses were aligned to TRA and TRB V and J templates and then assembled into clonotypes. Clonotypes were classified as expanded or contracted when called significant by both edgeR and NoisET, with noise models trained on biological replicates. For edgeR calls, a false discovery rate-adjusted p below 0.01 and a log2 fold-change threshold of 1 were applied. As an exploratory analysis of dynamics, max-normalized trajectories of the 1000 most abundant clonotypes were examined with PCA combined with hierarchical clustering. The CD4 or CD8 phenotype of responding clones was assigned using the separately sequenced CD4+ and CD8+ repertoires. TCRdb's own reprocessing of the public reads used fastp at Q25 and MiXCR and kept productive beta chains. Every entry covers one CDR3 protein and lists the most common genes and DNA from its rows. Here the V and J calls rest on TCRdb's processing, not on the authors' analysis. This sample holds some 300,000 distinct CDR3 sequences; roughly 19% were observed only once. Roughly 21% of the sample goes to the ten largest clones.

The sequence was obtained from a man younger than 30 who had mild COVID-19 (a few samples of this study predate the infection). The sample titles of this study are shuffled in the database, so cell type and time point are left out; the donor was told from shared clones. Sequenced material: PBMCs or a T cell subset sorted from them (not recorded which). This receptor chain uses TRBV12-3 or TRBV12-4 and TRBJ2-1, with 9 bases matching TRBD2. This receptor has the CDR3 CASSFSGGGARYEQFF. DNA sequence: TGTGCCAGCAGTTTTTCAGGCGGGGGGGCCCGGTATGAGCAGTTCTTC.